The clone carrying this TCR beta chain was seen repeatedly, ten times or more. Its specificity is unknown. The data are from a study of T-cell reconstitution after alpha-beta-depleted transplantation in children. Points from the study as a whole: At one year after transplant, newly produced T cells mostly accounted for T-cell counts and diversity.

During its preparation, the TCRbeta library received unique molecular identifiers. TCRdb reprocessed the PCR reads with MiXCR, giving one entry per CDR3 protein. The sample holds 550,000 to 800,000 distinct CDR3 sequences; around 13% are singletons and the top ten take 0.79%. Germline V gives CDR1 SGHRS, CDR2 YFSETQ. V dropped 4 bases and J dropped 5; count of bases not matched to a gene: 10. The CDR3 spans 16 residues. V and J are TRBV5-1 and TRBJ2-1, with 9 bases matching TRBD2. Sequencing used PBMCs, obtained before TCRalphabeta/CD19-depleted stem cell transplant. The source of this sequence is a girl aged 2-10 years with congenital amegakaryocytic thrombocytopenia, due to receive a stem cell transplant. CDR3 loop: CASSRGSGRADNEQFF. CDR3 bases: TGCGCCAGCAGCCGAGGTAGCGGGAGAGCAGACAATGAGCAGTTCTTC.